The TCR beta chain under discussion was sequenced for a study of spatial heterogeneity in lung cancer. V lost 3 bases, J lost 7 bases, and 12 bases lay in between. Germline V gene lookup returns CDR1 DFQATT and CDR2 SNEGSKA (reference sequence). The CDR3 consists of 13 residues. The time point is: sample taken at primary tumor resection. Whole RNA came from tumor, nontumor lung or frozen PBMC and was sequenced without being sorted. This clonotype has ten or more counts. In the library, each TCR cDNA molecule bore its own unique molecular identifier. TCRdb used MiXCR to reprocess the 5' RACE reads, holding one entry per CDR3 protein. Among around 26,000 distinct CDR3 sequences listed, under 8% were seen once.

The chain has TRBV20-1 and TRBJ1-4; no clear D gene. The input for sequencing was PBMCs, taken at surgery. This TCR came from a male donor with early-stage non-small cell lung cancer. In DNA, the CDR3 is TGCAGTGCTAGGCCAGGCACATCTGAAAAACTGTTTTTT. It codes for CSARPGTSEKLFF.